This TCR beta chain originates from a study of blood T cell repertoires in COVID-19. Study at large: The origin of the acute and convalescent COVID-19 samples was the United States, Italy and Spain. T cells, B-cell-depleted T cells, or PBMCs provided the cDNA or gDNA that served as material.

Per the original methods: Reference gene primer amplification in the assay estimated nucleated cell counts. Measured with immunoSEQ multiplex PCR; TCRdb has only the in-frame clones, and not every one. That table is the source of V, J and clone size, and D and trimming were worked out from the DNA. The sample carries about 75,000 clones, around 84% recorded once. The CDR3 is 14 residues long. Trimming stripped 6 bases from V and 5 bases from J, with 14 bases between. This clone occurred once. The chain links TRBV23-1 to TRBJ1-5; weak D call: TRBD1 (6 bases). TRBV23-1 is reported as an ORF; its role is uncertain. Sequenced material: peripheral blood. This clonotype was obtained from a woman between 45 and 60 years old with acute or convalescent COVID-19. The CDR3 sequence: CASSPGVQYQPQHF. The CDR3 nucleotides read TGCGCCAGCAGCCCAGGGGTTCAATATCAGCCCCAGCATTTT.